Sequencing of this T cell receptor beta chain was carried out in a study of cytomegalovirus exposure and HLA in healthy donors. Looking at the study overall: As an earlier analysis found, roughly 170 million T cells yielded about 120 million unique TCR beta sequences.

Concerning this clone itself: What it recognizes is unknown.

With 60 Vbeta and 13 Jbeta primers, the PCR was carried out. The repertoire was sequenced with immunoSEQ multiplex PCR; TCRdb's copy has only in-frame clones and lacks some. The profile shows 170,000 or so clones, 84% of them singletons. The V gene lost 1 base and the J gene lost 8 bases, with 21 bases spanning the gap. The CDR3 has 16 amino acids. Germline loops: CDR1 SGHRS, CDR2 YFSETQ. Findings of the study overall: TCR beta sequences reportedly predicted most subjects' HLA-A and HLA-B alleles accurately.

The TCR comes from a girl between 10 and 17 years old in good health and CMV-seropositive. Input material: PBMCs. This chain joins TRBV5-1 and TRBJ1-2; D perhaps matches TRBD1 (5 bases). CDR3 sequence reads: CASSLTLDRKGSGYTF. Written as DNA, the CDR3 is TGCGCCAGCAGCTTGACTCTCGACAGAAAAGGAAGCGGCTACACCTTC.